This T cell receptor beta chain was retrieved from a study of a mutant IDH1 vaccine in newly diagnosed glioma (dated by TCRdb to about 2021). In terms of the full investigation: Vaccination began 4-6 weeks after radiotherapy alone, or alongside temozolomide cycles in the chemotherapy-containing groups. Of the roughly 31 treated patients, approximately 62% were male and 37.5% were female, and the mean age was 40.4 years. Before enrollment, patients had received standard therapy of radiotherapy alone, temozolomide alone, or radiochemotherapy with temozolomide; most received the combination. The week-35 safety follow-up was designated visit V12, and the week-47 end of study was designated visit V13. Six visits were used for peripheral blood collection: V03 (baseline), V05, V07, V10, V12 and V13. Longitudinal TCRB deep sequencing was performed for about two dozen treated patients wherever samples were available for exploratory analyses. Summary of the overall study and its limitations: Pseudoprogression seemed to be unrelated to changes in the top peripheral T cell clonotypes found by TCRB sequencing. The authors stated that sample limitations prevented analyses of patient blood samples from being reproduced. Availability determined which PBMC samples were chosen for TCRB deep sequencing. Immune responses induced by the vaccine were seen in 93.3% of patients across multiple MHC alleles.

The time point label, as the study defines it: week 35, safety follow-up. Each vaccine dose, consisting of 300 ug of a 20-mer mutant IDH1 peptide in Montanide, was administered subcutaneously with topical imiquimod. Patients were given eight vaccinations, in weeks 1, 3, 5, 7, 11, 15, 19 and 23, which matched visits V03 through V10. Newly diagnosed WHO grade 3 or 4 IDH1-mutant astrocytomas showing loss of nuclear ATRX were present in the donors. The samples were drawn from NOA16, a multicentre, single-arm, open-label phase I trial in Germany that tested a mutant IDH1 peptide vaccine in humans for the first time. Genomic DNA for TCRB sequencing was isolated from EDTA blood with the DNeasy Blood and Tissue Kit. The CDR3 spans 15 residues, from the cysteine through the phenylalanine. This entry keeps only the CDR3 DNA: 45 bases, framed from base 1. CDR1 and CDR2 are read off the germline V gene (reference sequence) as PRHDT and FYEKMQ. V is trimmed back by 4 bases and J by 3 bases, and the junction contains 7 bases that no gene match accounts for.

Receptor amplification or capture employed the immunoSEQ multiplex PCR assay. Rearranged TCR beta chain sequences were amplified using the hsTCRB Kit according to the manufacturer's protocol. TCRB libraries were sequenced on an Illumina MiSeq. The study's processing was this. Demultiplexing, trimming and gene mapping were performed with the kit vendor's proprietary platform. TCRdb obtained this table from immuneACCESS and retained in-frame rearrangements with V and J assigned. These tables miss some clones; where compared with another copy, unresolved V genes account for less than half of the shortfall, and the remainder is unexplained. V and J calls and clone size are as listed in that table; D and trimming were resolved from the DNA. The table for this sample lists around 50,000 clones; around 84% of them were counted only once. The ten largest clones add up to about 4% of the sample. This clone has only a few counts. What antigen it recognizes has not been identified. Qualities for individual bases were not recorded, and no much larger clone is one base off.

The V gene is TRBV13 and the J gene is TRBJ1-1, and TRBD1 matches 8 of the central bases. This clonotype was sampled from a woman aged 18-29 years with glioma. The sample here was PBMCs, taken from a glioma patient whose treatment included an IDH1 peptide vaccine. At the DNA level, the sequence is TGTGCCAGCAGCTCATTGATACAGGGGGACACTGAAGCTTTCTTT. It translates to CASSSLIQGDTEAFF.